These T cell receptor beta chains were read from a single sample in a study of regulatory T cells in long-lasting Graves disease. Via MiXCR, TCRdb re-called the multiplex PCR reads, giving one row per CDR3 protein. The profile shows over 450,000 distinct CDR3 sequences, roughly 21% of them singletons. Sequenced here: peripheral blood mononuclear cells (PBMCs), sampled when the disease was refractory, from a patient treated with antithyroid drugs. The origin of the receptors is a female donor with Graves disease. The CDR3 runs from the conserved cysteine through the conserved F or W. D genes are given only for firm matches. Expanded clones get a size class; other rows say once, few or many, or leave the size out.

d_call	j_call	v_call	clone_size	cdr3_aa	cdr3_nt
TRBD2	TRBJ2-4	TRBV20-1	few	CSARVGGGAGNIQYF	TGCAGTGCTAGAGTTGGCGGGGGGGCTGGAAACATTCAGTACTTC
.	TRBJ1-1	TRBV29-1	many	CSVVGGPNTEAFF	TGCAGCGTTGTCGGAGGGCCGAACACTGAAGCTTTCTTT
.	TRBJ1-1	TRBV3-1	many	CASSLQDVNTEAFF	TGTGCCAGCAGCTTACAGGATGTTAACACTGAAGCTTTCTTT
TRBD1	TRBJ1-2	TRBV20-1	few	CSASPAGGISNYGYTF	TGCAGTGCTAGTCCCGCAGGGGGCATATCTAACTATGGCTACACCTTC
.	TRBJ1-2	TRBV29-1	few	CSVLGVSVGYGYTF	TGCAGCGTTCTAGGGGTTAGCGTGGGCTATGGCTACACCTTC
.	TRBJ1-2	TRBV30	few	CAWSRRTWDGYTF	TGTGCCTGGAGTAGGAGGACTTGGGATGGCTACACCTTC
.	TRBJ1-1	TRBV14	.	CASSQTLGVGDTEAFF	TGTGCCAGCAGCCAGACCCTGGGAGTAGGGGACACTGAAGCTTTCTTT
TRBD1	TRBJ1-5	TRBV6-1	few	CASSVTGGYQPQHF	TGTGCCAGCAGTGTGACAGGGGGCTATCAGCCCCAGCATTTT
TRBD2	TRBJ2-5	TRBV28	few	CASTPGRVKTQYF	TGTGCCAGCACCCCAGGGAGGGTAAAGACCCAGTACTTC
.	TRBJ2-7	TRBV9	.	CASSEGLLDSYEQYF	TGTGCCAGCAGCGAGGGACTTTTAGACTCCTACGAGCAGTACTTC
.	TRBJ1-3	TRBV2	.	CASSEGNTIYF	TGTGCCAGCAGCGAGGGAAACACCATATATTTT
TRBD1	TRBJ2-7	TRBV19	.	CASSPRGTGWYEQYF	TGTGCCAGTAGTCCCCGGGGGACAGGGTGGTACGAGCAGTACTTC
.	TRBJ2-3	TRBV5-1	few	CASRSGITDTQYF	TGCGCCAGCAGATCGGGGATTACAGATACGCAGTATTTT
.	TRBJ1-1	TRBV6-1	few	CASSRQSNTEAFF	TGTGCCAGCAGTAGACAGTCGAACACTGAAGCTTTCTTT
.	TRBJ2-2	TRBV7-9	many	CASSLAGGTNTGELFF	TGTGCCAGCAGTTTGGCAGGGGGGACGAACACCGGGGAGCTGTTTTTT
TRBD1	TRBJ2-5	TRBV7-3	few	CASLQRGTGVNVTQYF	TGTGCCAGTCTACAGAGGGGGACAGGGGTTAACGTGACCCAGTACTTC
TRBD1	TRBJ2-5	TRBV5-6	.	CASSLGDRGWETQYF	TGTGCCAGCAGCTTGGGGGACAGGGGCTGGGAGACCCAGTACTTC
TRBD2	TRBJ2-5	TRBV3-1	.	CASSAGLAGPARKTQYF	TGTGCCAGCAGCGCGGGACTAGCGGGCCCAGCAAGGAAGACCCAGTACTTC
TRBD2	TRBJ2-7	TRBV20-1	many	CSARDPAGGRWEQYF	TGCAGTGCTAGAGATCCAGCGGGGGGACGTTGGGAGCAGTACTTC
TRBD2	TRBJ2-5	TRBV28	many	CASSDLPGTSGVKNVETQYF	TGTGCCAGCAGCGACTTGCCCGGGACTAGCGGGGTCAAAAACGTAGAGACCCAGTACTTC
TRBD1	TRBJ2-5	TRBV20-1	few	CSAPDRVWGETQYF	TGCAGTGCTCCTGACAGGGTCTGGGGGGAGACCCAGTACTTC
.	TRBJ2-1	TRBV12-3/TRBV12-4	once	CASSFGTSYNEQFF	TGTGCCAGCAGTTTTGGGACTTCTTACAATGAGCAGTTCTTC
.	TRBJ2-5	TRBV7-2	many	CASSSQGGETQYF	TGTGCCAGCAGCTCACAGGGAGGAGAGACCCAGTACTTC
.	TRBJ1-1	TRBV12-3/TRBV12-4	many	CASSEQGLMNTEAFF	TGTGCCAGCAGTGAACAGGGCCTGATGAACACTGAAGCTTTCTTT
TRBD2	TRBJ2-4	TRBV2	many	CASSEVPSVLAANKNIQYF	TGTGCCAGCAGTGAAGTACCGTCCGTACTAGCGGCGAACAAAAACATTCAGTACTTC
TRBD1	TRBJ1-3	TRBV10-3	.	CAIRGTGGENTIYF	TGTGCCATCAGAGGGACAGGGGGCGAGAACACCATATATTTT
.	TRBJ2-7	TRBV10-1	many	CASSESQAGPGDEQYF	TGCGCCAGCAGTGAATCCCAAGCAGGTCCGGGGGACGAGCAGTACTTC
.	TRBJ2-7	TRBV12-5	.	CASGLEPALLKEQYF	TGTGCTAGTGGTTTGGAACCCGCACTTCTTAAGGAGCAGTACTTC
.	TRBJ1-2	TRBV7-2	many	CASSLLGPYGYTF	TGTGCCAGCAGCTTACTAGGCCCCTATGGCTACACCTTC
.	TRBJ2-5	TRBV28	many	CASSFGPKGRGETQYF	TGTGCCAGCAGTTTTGGGCCGAAGGGGCGCGGAGAGACCCAGTACTTC
TRBD1	TRBJ1-6	TRBV12-3/TRBV12-4	many	CASSWDRGGSPLHF	TGTGCCAGCAGTTGGGACAGGGGAGGTTCACCCCTCCACTTT
.	TRBJ1-5	TRBV2	many	CASKGREGQPQHF	TGTGCCAGCAAGGGCAGGGAAGGACAGCCCCAGCATTTT
.	TRBJ2-2	TRBV7-2	many	CAFPQGGGELFF	TGTGCCTTCCCCCAGGGTGGGGGGGAGCTGTTTTTT
TRBD1	TRBJ1-5	TRBV29-1	many	CSVTDRPNQPQHF	TGCAGCGTCACGGACAGGCCCAATCAGCCCCAGCATTTT
TRBD1	TRBJ1-4	TRBV19	few	CASSKQQGVTEKLFF	TGTGCCAGTAGTAAACAACAGGGGGTTACTGAAAAACTGTTTTTT
.	TRBJ2-7	TRBV5-1	.	CASSLGPTQAVGVYF	TGCGCCAGCAGCTTGGGGCCGACACAAGCGGTAGGGGTGTACTTC
.	TRBJ2-2	TRBV9	few	CASSVDSRRIGGELFF	TGTGCCAGCAGCGTAGATAGTAGGCGGATTGGCGGGGAGCTGTTTTTT
.	TRBJ1-3	TRBV9	.	CASTAGPAYSGNTIYF	TGTGCCAGCACCGCCGGACCAGCGTACTCTGGAAACACCATATATTTT
TRBD1	TRBJ1-2	TRBV6-1	many	CASSEPGTGNSYGYTF	TGTGCCAGCAGTGAGCCCGGGACAGGGAATAGCTATGGCTACACCTTC
.	TRBJ1-1	TRBV5-4	once	CASSFGGRLTEAFF	TGTGCCAGCAGCTTTGGGGGCCGGTTGACTGAAGCTTTCTTT
TRBD1	TRBJ2-5	TRBV5-1	.	CASSQQGVWETQYF	TGCGCCAGCAGCCAGCAGGGGGTATGGGAGACCCAGTACTTC
.	TRBJ2-7	TRBV20-1	.	CSASVGVGEQYF	TGCAGTGCTAGTGTAGGGGTGGGCGAGCAGTACTTC
.	TRBJ1-2	TRBV7-9	.	CASSHGGQDGGYTF	TGTGCCAGCAGCCACGGGGGTCAGGATGGTGGCTACACCTTC
.	TRBJ1-1	TRBV30	.	CAWSQDYTEAFF	TGTGCCTGGAGTCAGGACTACACTGAAGCTTTCTTT
TRBD1	TRBJ1-2	TRBV6-1	.	CATLGGGNGYTF	TGTGCCACCCTAGGGGGCGGAAATGGCTACACCTTC
TRBD1	TRBJ1-1	TRBV19	.	CASSWTGFGTEAFF	TGTGCCAGTAGTTGGACAGGGTTTGGCACTGAAGCTTTCTTT